This TCR beta chain derives from a study of cytomegalovirus exposure and HLA in healthy donors (dated by TCRdb to 2016 to 2017). Looking at the study overall: An earlier analysis of 587 of the donors reported approximately 260 Gb of sequence data and about 120 million unique TCR beta sequences obtained from some 170 million T cells. About 320 gigabases of sequencing data and approximately 84 million unique TCR sequences were included in an early release covering several hundred HLA-typed donors. Of the 300 to 500 genotyped donors, 75% to 85% were placed in the genetic ancestry cluster associated with self-reported Caucasian donors. The study aimed to test whether cataloging public T cell receptors could reveal signatures of past pathogen exposure. Using immunosequencing, the study profiled T cell repertoires from approximately 700 subjects and related those repertoires to cytomegalovirus serostatus. Besides the first cohort of approximately 670 subjects, a separate validation cohort made up of over 100 different subjects was used. To predict cytomegalovirus infection status, the study brought together high-throughput TCR immunosequencing, statistical association of individual TCRs with disease status, and machine learning. A later analysis re-examined previously published TCR beta repertoires from around 670 donors and added high-resolution HLA genotyping to investigate patterns of TCR occurrence. Rather than using new phenotypic data, the later analysis identified candidate immune exposures from TCR beta sequences and from how often those sequences occurred across donors. To decide whether each TCR beta V gene segment behaved as functional or pseudogenic, an earlier analysis of nearly 600 of the donors relied on high-throughput TCR beta sequencing. Alongside the repertoire data, information on donor age, sex, ethnicity and CMV serostatus was compiled. A later genetic analysis took genome-wide SNP genotypes for about three fifths of the roughly 700 donors and used that subset as a discovery cohort. Every discovery cohort repertoire had been produced on one sequencing platform. HLA typing covered class I and class II loci at four-digit resolution. The number of donors typed differed by locus, with roughly 620-630 for A, B, C, DRB1 and DQB1, roughly 550 for DQA1, 600 to 610 for DPA1, and approximately 470 for DPB1. Five DR-DQ haplotypes were treated as single units for association and clustering because of strong linkage in the cohort. Among roughly 400 genotyped donors of the cohort, an average of roughly 240,000 unique TCR beta nucleotide sequences were sequenced per donor, around 20% of them non-productive.

In total, over 600 healthy bone marrow donors made up the cohort. At the time of sampling, all cohort members were nominally healthy, though unrecorded immune exposures were likely present. The donor tested CMV seropositive, placing the donor among the roughly 300 seropositive members of the cohort. Each donor provided a peripheral blood sample, and peripheral blood mononuclear cells were used for TCR beta sequencing. Genomic DNA was extracted from the blood cell samples with the Qiagen DNeasy Blood Extraction Kit. The CDR3 measures 12 amino acids from cysteine to phenylalanine. The read is trimmed to its CDR3 DNA, 36 bases read in frame from base 1. Cut back by 2 bases and 4 bases, the V and J ends lie 6 bases apart. The germline V gene sets CDR1 to SNHLY and CDR2 to FYNNEI. Remarks on this clone: What this receptor recognizes is not known. Per-nucleotide qualities are absent, and no much larger clonotype sits a single base away. At the DNA level, this CDR3 is encoded by other sequences in the same sample as well.

The research as a whole found: In a later analysis, several top co-occurrence clusters were reported to appear linked to parvovirus B19, influenza, CMV and Epstein-Barr virus. The presence/absence analyses assumed that sequencing depth was roughly uniform across donors, and that assumption may not be true. According to the authors, the approach could potentially be generalized to other disease states and immunological phenotypes. In a later analysis, TCR association rates were found to vary across HLA loci, with the most associated TCRs seen for DRB1 alleles and the fewest for HLA-C alleles. The study gave a list of 150 to 200 TCR beta chains associated with cytomegalovirus. Because the 87-base-pair reads could not distinguish some IMGT-functional V segments, including TRBV6-2 and TRBV6-3, those segments were excluded. CMV serostatus was the only immune exposure information available for the cohort. Strong co-occurrence of HLA alleles, especially DR and DQ, made assigning TCR associations to individual alleles difficult. Because HLA typing was unavailable for some donors at each locus, only the typed subset was used in association tests. Specific HLA alleles were associated with 16,951 TCR beta sequences at a false discovery rate of 0.05 in a later analysis. A later genetic analysis associated a missense DCLRE1C variant with V-gene and J-gene trimming of TCR beta chains, and an independent cohort replicated the association. A later genetic analysis reported fewer N-insertions in productive TCRs among donors in an Asian-associated ancestry cluster than the roughly 640-donor mean. Most CMV-associated TCR beta chains appeared to be HLA-restricted in a later analysis, and the HLA associations seemed to be driven largely by CMV exposure. Cytomegalovirus status was reported to be diagnosed by the classifier with high specificity and sensitivity in both the original and validation cohorts. In this cohort, only TCR beta chains were sequenced, and detectable features were limited by the absence of alpha or paired-chain data. A further reported finding was that TCR beta sequences accurately predicted the HLA-A and HLA-B alleles for most subjects in the first cohort. A group of highly shared sequence variants was considered likely to be a technical artifact of the sequencing pipeline. Compared with equally common non-associated chains, HLA-associated TCR beta chains in a later analysis were more clonally expanded and had lower generation probabilities. Across donors, most TCR sequences were observed very rarely, whereas some public TCRs were present in many individuals. Because counts were too low, 15 or so rarely observed V segments, including chromosome 9 orphons, were excluded from the earlier analysis of roughly 580 of the donors. Correlated functional status among segregating V segments might be attributable to linkage disequilibrium, but an unknown experimental factor could not be ruled out. A few of the identified cytomegalovirus-associated TCR beta chains were confirmed in vitro to be specific for cytomegalovirus antigens. In an earlier analysis of around 500 of the donors, most TCR beta V segments appeared in productive rearrangements about 87% or about 30% of the time, broadly matching IMGT annotations.

To prepare the library, the immunoSEQ multiplex PCR assay was applied. A mixture of 60 forward primers for TCR Vbeta segments and 13 reverse primers for TCR Jbeta segments was used in the multiplex PCR. A multiplex PCR assay on genomic DNA amplified the CDR3 region of rearranged TCR beta genes. On the Illumina HiSeq System, the amplified TCR beta libraries were sequenced as 87-base-pair reads. Per the original workflow: Across the 500 to 850 repertoires, a later analysis counted tens of millions of unique TCR beta chains, about 10 million of which were shared by at least two donors. A nearest-neighbor algorithm error-corrected the raw reads and collapsed the reads into unique sequences, merging closely related sequences to remove PCR and sequencing errors. V, D and J gene segments were assigned by aligning CDR3 sequences to IMGT reference sequences. For a sequence to be retained, a match of at least six nucleotides was required to both a V gene segment and a J gene segment. Rearrangements were classified as productive when the CDR3 lacked stop codons and remained in frame with V and J, and all other rearrangements were classified as non-productive. CDR3 was defined according to IMGT convention as the region running from the second conserved V-encoded cysteine to the conserved J-encoded phenylalanine. The earlier analysis of about 590 of the donors excluded sequences that lacked an unambiguous match to a single V gene segment. An earlier analysis of fewer than 750 of the donors classified V segments as functional when productive rearrangements were above 56.7% and as segregating when the standard deviation between donors was above 5%. A statistical classification framework was built to diagnose cytomegalovirus status from the catalog of TCR beta chain sequences. V and J gene assignment, in a later analysis, came from comparing TCR nucleotide sequences with IMGT/GENE-DB human TR gene sequences. A later analysis assigned CDR3 sequences and most-parsimonious VDJ recombination scenarios with the TCRdist pipeline. In a later analysis, each TCR beta chain was defined by its CDR3 amino acid sequence together with its V-gene family, and reads lacking a unique V-gene family were excluded. To address suspected cross-contamination and a sequencing artifact, a later analysis removed roughly 580 highly shared, low-generation-probability nucleotide sequences. For each public chain, a later analysis derived a clonal expansion index from normalized ranks of inferred template counts within each repertoire. A later analysis computed generation probabilities with a VDJ recombination model fitted to out-of-frame rearrangements, and checked the results against IGoR. A later analysis scored TCR-TCR, TCR-HLA and TCR-CMV co-occurrence with hypergeometric tests, applying a repertoire-size bias correction to TCR pairs. In a later analysis, false discovery rates were estimated by permuting HLA or CMV assignments 20 times. In a later analysis, co-occurring TCRs were grouped using DBSCAN, with TCRdist sequence similarity added in when clustering inside HLA-allele-positive subsets. Co-occurrence clustering excluded repertoires with fewer than 30,000 or more than 120,000 public chains, plus five with anomalous nucleotide sharing. TCRdb stores this immuneACCESS table with in-frame sequences only. Part of the clones is absent; in the studies checked, under half of the shortfall reflects unresolved V genes, and no reason is known for the rest. V, J and clone size derive from that table, while D and trimming were established from the DNA sequence. This sample comprises 60,000 to 95,000 clones, 78% of them detected only once. The ten largest clonotypes hold roughly 8.9% of the sample.

Sequencing input: PBMCs. In this chain, TRBV2 is recombined with TRBJ2-7; confidence is insufficient to name the D gene. The origin of this receptor is a woman in her forties in good health and CMV-seropositive. The bases read TGTGCCAGCAGTGAACTCAGTTACGAGCAGTACTTC. Its protein product is CASSELSYEQYF.